This TCR beta chain was found in a study of cytotoxic CD8 clonotypes in ibrutinib-treated CLL. Study outcomes and limitations: Clonality, elevated at ibrutinib response, dropped back toward baseline at progression.

Details on this clone: What it binds is not known.

Clones were sequenced by immunoSEQ multiplex PCR, and TCRdb holds only the in-frame ones, with some missing. The sample lists tens of thousands of clones; roughly 69% were seen once. Germline trimming cut 3 bases from V and 1 base from J; bases unmatched to any gene: 5. CDR3 size: 17 residues. The germline gives CDR1 SGHTA, CDR2 FQGNSA. The TCR comes from a human donor with chronic lymphocytic leukemia. The chain is built from TRBV7-2 and TRBJ2-6; 8 bases line up with TRBD1. Sequences were derived from PBMCs, sampled after 12 months of ibrutinib treatment. The CDR3 protein is CASSFSDRVSGANVLTF. CDR3 in DNA: TGTGCCAGCAGCTTTTCGGACAGGGTGTCTGGGGCCAACGTCCTGACTTTC. Full variable domain (remainder filled in from reference TRBV7-2 and TRBJ2-6): GAGVSQSPSNKVTEKGKDVELRCDPISGHTALYWYRQSLGQGLEFLIYFQGNSAPDKSGLPSDRFSAERTGGSVSTLTIQRTQQEDSAVYLCASSFSDRVSGANVLTFGAGSRLTVL.